Shown below are 5 T cell receptor beta chains from a single sample sequenced in a study of blood T cell repertoires in COVID-19. Data came from immunoSEQ multiplex PCR; TCRdb stores just in-frame clones and leaves some out. Of some 130,000 clones in the sample, about 76% were seen once. Source material: peripheral blood. The receptor source for this set is a woman aged 55-69 years with active or convalescent COVID-19.

The J gene is TRBJ2-7, the V gene TRBV7-2, with D perhaps matching TRBD2 (5 bases). The length of the CDR3 is 13 residues. CDR1 SGHTA and CDR2 FQGNSA come from the germline V gene. The V and J ends lost 1 base and 6 bases respectively, with 10 bases between them. In nucleotides, the CDR3 is TGTGCCAGCAGCTTAGACGACTACTCCGAGCAGTACTTC. It specifies CASSLDDYSEQYF. Combining the CDR3 with reference TRBV7-2 and TRBJ2-7 gives the whole variable domain GAGVSQSPSNKVTEKGKDVELRCDPISGHTALYWYRQSLGQGLEFLIYFQGNSAPDKSGLPSDRFSAERTGGSVSTLTIQRTQQEDSAVYLCASSLDDYSEQYFGPGTRLTVT.

The J gene is TRBJ1-1, the V gene TRBV27; maybe TRBD1 (6 bases). V gave up 5 bases and J gave up 1 base, with 11 bases separating them. The CDR3 spans 14 residues. Germline values: CDR1 MNHEY, CDR2 SMNVEV (reference sequence). CDR3 in amino acids: CASSVQGENTEAFF. The DNA of the CDR3 is TGTGCCAGCAGTGTACAGGGTGAGAACACTGAAGCTTTCTTT.

This sequence joins TRBV6-5 and TRBJ1-1; no reliable D call. V was clipped by 8 bases and J by 0 bases, with 7 bases between them. Germline loops: CDR1 MNHEY, CDR2 SVGAGI. CDR3 size: 12 residues. The CDR3 loop reads CASGRMNTEAFF. CDR3 bases: TGTGCCAGCGGCCGTATGAACACTGAAGCTTTCTTT.

The V and J genes are TRBV11-2 and TRBJ2-3; TRBD2 matches at 10 bases. Trimming cost V 0 bases and J 1 base; bases outside gene matches: 4. This CDR3 comprises 17 residues. Germline V gene sequence: CDR1 SGHAT, CDR2 FQNNGV. This chain's CDR3 is CASSLEAGGSGTDTQYF. CDR3 nucleotides: TGTGCCAGCAGCTTAGAAGCGGGGGGGAGTGGCACAGATACGCAGTATTTT.

This rearrangement joins TRBV5-6 to TRBJ1-4; tentative D call: TRBD1 (5 bases). The CDR3 loop spans 15 amino acids. The V and J ends lost 3 bases and 7 bases respectively, with 16 bases between them. CDR1 is SGHDT and CDR2 is YYEEEE in the germline V gene. DNA for the CDR3: TGTGCCAGCAGCTGGGGGGACGGAAAAGGTGAAAAACTGTTTTTT. This codes for CASSWGDGKGEKLFF.